The TCR beta chain under discussion was sequenced for a study of T cell responses to AZD1222 COVID-19 vaccine. Sequencing was performed with immunoSEQ multiplex PCR; in TCRdb, only in-frame clones are kept and a portion is missing. The table includes over 100,000 clones, 84% detected once. Germline loops: CDR1 MNHEY, CDR2 SVGAGI. CDR3 length: 13 residues. Trimming took 7 bases from V and 4 from J; bases not matched to a gene: 6. The sequences come from peripheral blood, collected on day 0 of AZD1222 vaccination. The chain combines TRBV6-5 with TRBJ2-5, with 7 bases matching TRBD1. The origin of this receptor is an adult in good health. The CDR3 nucleotides are TGTGCCAGCACGCAGGGGGTAATAGAGACCCAGTACTTC. Translated: CASTQGVIETQYF.